This T cell receptor beta chain was identified during a study of blood T cells in healthy people across ages. Study results and caveats: A greater number of naive CD4+ cells and higher diversity distinguished long-lived donors from aged donors.

This clonotype was recorded at least ten times. The antigen is not known. With a J-beta primer mix and a sample-barcoded 5' primer, a second PCR ran roughly 7 to 11 cycles. TCRdb redid the calling of the 5' RACE reads with MiXCR, one entry per CDR3 protein. This sample has more than 750,000 distinct CDR3 sequences, with 25% to 35% found just once. Individuals who donated were healthy Caucasians from Russia aged about 6 to 90. Germline lookup yields CDR1 MNHEY and CDR2 SVGEGT. The CDR3 totals 13 residues. V was cut by 4 bases and J by 4 bases, with 10 bases left in between. The data also belong to a second study, concerning T cells of mothers and their children. That report notes: In this cohort, donors were a few healthy Caucasian mothers plus their six children. Sample barcodes and 2-4 random nucleotides came from the second PCR's M1S primer.

The sample taken for sequencing was blood. This receptor was obtained from a woman aged 35 to 49 in good health. V and J are TRBV6-2 or TRBV6-3 and TRBJ1-1; unclear D gene. In DNA form, the CDR3 reads TGTGCCAGCAGTTTTGGCGGGAGCACTGAAGCTTTCTTT. This encodes CASSFGGSTEAFF.